This TCR beta chain stems from a study of T cell repertoires in cytomegalovirus infection. Study-wide context: Indications came from public TCR beta signatures; they pointed to CMV infection and to a matching HLA type. Study-wide points: The study found HLA-C-restricted CMV-specific TCR beta clonotypes dominating the ex vivo response.

TCRdb passed the reads through MiXCR, listing each CDR3 protein once. Among approximately 600,000 distinct CDR3 sequences listed, approximately 40% were seen once. Concerning this clonotype itself: Its antigen is undetermined.

The V gene lost 6 bases and the J gene lost 4 bases, with 19 bases spanning the gap. CDR1 and CDR2 from the germline V gene are DFQATT and SNEGSKA (reference sequence). The CDR3 totals 15 residues. The gene calls are TRBV20-1 and TRBJ2-1; D may correspond to TRBD1 or TRBD2 (6 bases each). The TCR originated in a human donor in good health (CMV status not recorded). Some clones in this sample may be carry-over from other donors' samples. The specimen was cultured PBMCs, collected from culture after CMV antigen stimulation. The CDR3 DNA reads as TGCAGTGCCCCCACCTCGGAGGGGGGATACAATGAGCAGTTCTTC. Translation gives CSAPTSEGGYNEQFF.